This note documents a single TCR beta chain sequence. The sample is drawn from a study of OX40 agonist ivuxolimab in advanced cancers. The germline V and J ends were trimmed by 8 bases and 2 bases, with 18 bases remaining between them. Germline CDR1 and CDR2: SGHAT and FQDESV (reference sequence). The CDR3 contains 15 residues. Data came from immunoSEQ multiplex PCR; TCRdb stores just in-frame clones and leaves some out. This sample carries roughly 20,000 clones, 55% to 75% of them seen once, and the ten largest clones take approximately 25%. This chain connects TRBV11-1 to TRBJ1-1; unclear D gene. The receptor was isolated from an adult with an advanced solid tumor such as melanoma, head and neck, liver or kidney cancer. The source material was CD4+ or CD8+ T cells sorted from blood, sampled in a trial of the OX40 agonist ivuxolimab. The CDR3 loop is CASGLQTYTNTEAFF. CDR3 bases: TGTGCCAGCGGGCTTCAGACATATACTAACACTGAAGCTTTCTTT.